The 22 T cell receptor beta chains presented below share a single source sample, sequenced in a study of cytomegalovirus exposure and HLA in healthy donors. The PCR used 60 Vbeta and 13 Jbeta primers. TCRdb's copy holds only in-frame clones and misses some; the assay was immunoSEQ multiplex PCR. The table shows 250,000 or so clones, with about 86% occurring only once. The sample was PBMCs. These TCRs come from an older woman in good health and CMV-seropositive.

CDR3: CASGRGATGELFF. The CDR3 coding sequence is TGTGCCAGTGGGCGGGGGGCCACCGGGGAGCTGTTTTTT. The chain couples TRBV19 to TRBJ2-2, with TRBD2 identical over 8 bases. Germline V CDR1 and CDR2: LNHDA, SQIVND (reference sequence). This CDR3 comprises 13 residues. The trim removed 8 bases at V and 4 bases at J, leaving 3 bases unmatched.

V usage is TRBV5-1 and J usage is TRBJ1-2, with D possibly TRBD1 on 5 matching bases. V was trimmed by 4 bases and J by 4 bases, leaving 14 bases between them. Germline CDR1 SGHRS, CDR2 YFSETQ. CDR3 length equals 14 residues. Written as DNA, the CDR3 is TGCGCCAGCAGCCGGGACTCCCCCGGCTATGGCTACACCTTC. This encodes CASSRDSPGYGYTF.

This clone came up a few times. The chain carries TRBV2 and TRBJ1-5, with D perhaps TRBD1 (6 bases). V was cut by 5 bases and J by 2 bases, with 13 bases left in between. The CDR3 is made up of 15 amino acids. Germline V gene data show CDR1 as SNHLY and CDR2 as FYNNEI. The CDR3 DNA reads as TGTGCCAGCAGTTCACAGGGAGTCGGCAATCAGCCCCAGCATTTT. This sequence encodes CASSSQGVGNQPQHF. Filled out from reference TRBV2 and TRBJ1-5, the complete variable domain reads EPEVTQTPSHQVTQMGQEVILRCVPISNHLYFYWYRQILGQKVEFLVSFYNNEISEKSEIFDDQFSVERPDGSNFTLKIRSTKLEDSAMYFCASSSQGVGNQPQHFGDGTRLSIL.

This sequence joins TRBV5-1 and TRBJ1-4, with 9 bases fitting TRBD1. The CDR3 loop spans 15 amino acids. The V segment lost 0 bases and the J segment 7 bases; nucleotides outside the gene matches: 4. Looked up from germline, CDR1 is SGHRS and CDR2 is YFSETQ. Written as DNA, the CDR3 is TGCGCCAGCAGCTTGGCGGGACAGGGAACTGAAAAACTGTTTTTT. Protein: CASSLAGQGTEKLFF.

This clone was counted once. The chain combines TRBV14 with TRBJ2-2; tentative D call: TRBD2 (5 bases). With 4 bases removed from V and 4 bases from J, the gap between germline ends came to 10 bases. Germline-derived CDR1 and CDR2 are SGHDN and FVKESK. CDR3 length: 14 amino acids. Here the CDR3 DNA reads TGTGCCAGCAGCCTAGGACTGGTCACCGGGGAGCTGTTTTTT. This codes for CASSLGLVTGELFF.

This chain uses TRBV15 with TRBJ1-2; D unclear. The CDR3 totals 14 residues. Germline V gene sequence: CDR1 LNHNV, CDR2 YYDKDF (reference sequence). Trimming pared 0 bases from V and 4 bases from J, leaving 9 bases between. CDR3 in DNA: TGTGCCACCAGCAGAGAGAGGGATTTCTATGGCTACACCTTC. Translating it yields CATSRERDFYGYTF.

This chain connects TRBV9 to TRBJ1-2, with D maybe TRBD1 (6 bases). The ends were cut back, 5 bases at V and 3 bases at J, with 14 bases in the middle. Germline loops: CDR1 SGDLS, CDR2 YYNGEE. This CDR3 has 14 amino acids. CDR3 DNA: TGTGCCAGCAGTAGGGACATCTTGGACTATGGCTACACCTTC. This codes for CASSRDILDYGYTF.

J is TRBJ2-6 and V is TRBV5-1; D may be TRBD1 (6 bases). The CDR3 loop spans 22 amino acids. Deletions cut 5 bases from V and 1 base from J, with 31 bases between. Germline V gene data show CDR1 as SGHRS and CDR2 as YFSETQ. The CDR3 DNA reads as TGCGCCAGCAGTTCCACCTACAGGGCGTCCTTACCAAACTCGTCTGGGGCCAACGTCCTGACTTTC. This encodes CASSSTYRASLPNSSGANVLTF.

This rearrangement joins TRBV5-1 to TRBJ2-6, with TRBD1 matching over 10 bases. CDR3 length: 16 amino acids. The trim removed 4 bases at V and 2 bases at J, leaving 3 bases unmatched. Germline V gives CDR1 SGHRS, CDR2 YFSETQ. The CDR3 DNA reads as TGCGCCAGCAGCCAGGGACAGGGGACTGGGGCCAACGTCCTGACTTTC. Protein: CASSQGQGTGANVLTF. Drawing the rest from reference TRBV5-1 and TRBJ2-6, the complete variable domain is KAGVTQTPRYLIKTRGQQVTLSCSPISGHRSVSWYQQTPGQGLQFLFEYFSETQRNKGNFPGRFSGRQFSNSRSEMNVSTLELGDSALYLCASSQGQGTGANVLTFGAGSRLTVL.

This clone was seen only once. The rearrangement links TRBV5-1 to TRBJ2-3, with TRBD2 matching 11 bases. Per germline, CDR1 SGHRS and CDR2 YFSETQ. The J segment lost 3 bases and the V segment lost 0 bases, leaving 6 bases of the junction unmatched. CDR3 size: 17 residues. CDR3 loop: CASSLGTSGSTTDTQYF. The CDR3 nucleotides read TGCGCCAGCAGCTTGGGTACTAGCGGGAGTACTACAGATACGCAGTATTTT.

A word on this clone: In the same sample, other DNA sequences code for this CDR3. This rearrangement joins TRBV5-1 to TRBJ2-5, with D perhaps TRBD1 (5 bases). The CDR3 extends over 13 amino acids. V lost 5 bases to trimming and J lost 2 bases, with 10 bases between them. Germline CDR1 and CDR2: SGHRS and YFSETQ. The CDR3 bases are TGCGCCAGCAGGATGGGGCTTCAAGAGACCCAGTACTTC. Translating it yields CASRMGLQETQYF.

This clone was observed once. The chain couples TRBV5-1 to TRBJ2-1; TRBD2 aligns across 10 bases. CDR1 and CDR2 from the germline V gene are SGHRS and YFSETQ. Losses at the gene ends were 0 bases for V and 9 bases for J; bases not matched to a gene: 6. This CDR3 comprises 15 residues. The CDR3 protein is CASSLVLAGVLEQFF. The CDR3 nucleotides read TGCGCCAGCAGCTTGGTTCTAGCGGGAGTTCTTGAGCAGTTCTTC.

Written as DNA, the CDR3 is TGCGCCAGCAGCCAAGAAGTGACAGACCCTCGACCTTACGAGCAGTACTTC. Translated: CASSQEVTDPRPYEQYF. J is TRBJ2-7 and V is TRBV4-1; TRBD1 is a possible D gene (5 bases). V lost 0 bases and J 4 bases, leaving 19 bases between the germline ends. This CDR3 contains 17 residues. Germline V gene lookup returns CDR1 MGHRA and CDR2 YSYEKL.

V is TRBV11-2 and J is TRBJ2-5; 7 nucleotides line up with TRBD1. Germline V gives CDR1 SGHAT, CDR2 FQNNGV. With 1 base clipped from V and 4 bases from J, the junction kept 6 bases outside the gene matches. The CDR3 consists of 15 residues. The CDR3 sequence is CASSLVFSGGETQYF. Here the CDR3 DNA reads TGTGCCAGCAGCTTAGTCTTTTCAGGGGGAGAGACCCAGTACTTC.

The chain carries TRBV6-5 and TRBJ1-2, with 12 bases fitting TRBD1. Germline CDR1 and CDR2: MNHEY and SVGAGI. This CDR3 has 14 residues. V shed 4 bases and J 7 bases; nucleotides not matched to a gene: 4. The CDR3 loop is CASSSPGQGAGYTF. CDR3 sequence (DNA): TGTGCCAGCAGTTCCCCGGGACAGGGGGCTGGCTACACCTTC.

J is TRBJ2-2 and V is TRBV27, with 11 bases fitting TRBD2. The V and J ends lost 3 bases and 5 bases, in that order; junction bases with no gene match: 8. The germline V gene has CDR1 MNHEY and CDR2 SMNVEV (reference sequence). The CDR3 has 17 amino acids. The CDR3 loop is CASSFQVTSGGTGELFF. CDR3 DNA: TGTGCCAGCAGTTTCCAAGTAACTAGCGGGGGAACCGGGGAGCTGTTTTTT.

This clone was observed a few times. The rearrangement joins TRBV6-6 to TRBJ1-2; perhaps TRBD1 as D (5 bases). Trimming pared 7 bases from V and 2 bases from J, leaving 17 bases between. Germline V gives CDR1 MNHNY, CDR2 SVGAGI (reference sequence). The CDR3 spans 15 residues. The CDR3 loop reads CASIGTHLSNYGYTF. The CDR3 DNA reads as TGTGCCAGCATCGGGACTCACCTTAGCAACTATGGCTACACCTTC.

This chain connects TRBV6-1 to TRBJ1-1; D may be TRBD1 (5 bases). The CDR3 spans 15 residues. Trimming stripped 8 bases from V and 0 bases from J, with 16 bases between. Germline assignment: CDR1 MNHNS and CDR2 SASEGT. The CDR3 reads CASFSRGSMNTEAFF. The DNA for the CDR3 is TGTGCCAGCTTTTCAAGGGGCAGCATGAACACTGAAGCTTTCTTT.

CDR3 bases: TGCGCCAGCAGCCAAGCCGGACTAGGCTGGGAGACCCAGTACTTC. Its translation is CASSQAGLGWETQYF. The chain joins TRBV4-1 to TRBJ2-5; 7 bases map to TRBD2. J gave up 5 bases and V 1 base, and 7 bases lay outside the gene matches. The CDR3 contains 15 residues. CDR1 and CDR2 (germline): MGHRA, YSYEKL.

The chain carries TRBV4-1 and TRBJ1-5; 8 bases fit TRBD1. Germline CDR1 MGHRA, CDR2 YSYEKL. The CDR3 extends over 15 amino acids. The trim removed 4 bases at V and 2 bases at J, leaving 4 bases unmatched. CDR3 in amino acids: CASSLLTGGNQPQHF. The CDR3 DNA sequence: TGCGCCAGCAGCCTCCTGACAGGGGGCAATCAGCCCCAGCATTTT.

The gene calls are TRBV27 and TRBJ2-1; D possibly corresponds to TRBD2 (6 bases). V lost 3 bases and J 9 bases, leaving 9 bases between the germline ends. Germline CDR1 reads MNHEY; CDR2 reads SMNVEV (reference sequence). The CDR3 totals 12 residues. CDR3 in amino acids: CASSFPEGEQFF. DNA for the CDR3: TGTGCCAGCAGTTTCCCGGAGGGTGAGCAGTTCTTC.

This clone appeared once. The V call is TRBV27, the J call TRBJ2-1, with D possibly TRBD1 on 5 matching bases. V lost 3 bases and J lost 5, with 11 bases in between. Looked up from germline, CDR1 is MNHEY and CDR2 is SMNVEV (reference sequence). The CDR3 runs to 14 residues. The CDR3 is CASSLSQGHNEQFF. CDR3 in DNA: TGTGCCAGCAGTTTGAGCCAGGGCCACAATGAGCAGTTCTTC.